This is a list of T cell receptor beta chains from one sample in a study of technical replicates of blood from a few donors. Using immunoSEQ multiplex PCR, the repertoire was profiled, and TCRdb retains in-frame clones only, with some absent. Of about 97,000 clones in the sample, around 96% were seen once. The sample comprised T cells isolated from PBMCs. The receptors come from a human donor in good health. Each CDR3 is given with its conserved first and last residue. D genes are given only for firm matches. Size is omitted from some rows. Given values are once, few, many or a class for expanded clones.

J gene | clone size | V gene | D gene | CDR3 DNA | CDR3 protein
TRBJ2-3 | - | TRBV28 | TRBD1 | TGTGCCAGCAGTCCAGACAGGGAAGGGGACACAGATACGCAGTATTTT | CASSPDREGDTDTQYF
TRBJ1-1 | - | TRBV6-1 | - | TGTGCCAGCAGTGATCGGGAGAACACTGAAGCTTTCTTT | CASSDRENTEAFF
TRBJ1-4 | - | TRBV2 | TRBD1 | TGTGCCAGCAGTTTCCAGGGGGCAAATGAAAAACTGTTTTTT | CASSFQGANEKLFF
TRBJ2-1 | - | TRBV2 | - | TGTGCCAGCAGTGTAAAGCGGTCAGTCTACAATGAGCAGTTCTTC | CASSVKRSVYNEQFF
TRBJ2-7 | - | TRBV9 | TRBD1 | TGTGCCAGCAGCCCAGGACAGGCCCCCTACGAGCAGTACTTC | CASSPGQAPYEQYF
TRBJ2-5 | - | TRBV27 | - | TGTGCCAGCAGTAGTGAGCTAGATTGGGAGACCCAGTACTTC | CASSSELDWETQYF
TRBJ1-1 | - | TRBV4-1 | - | TGCGCCAGCAGCCAAGACATTCAGGGGAGTGAAGCTTTCTTT | CASSQDIQGSEAFF
TRBJ1-4 | - | TRBV19 | - | TGTGCCAGTAGTATATCCGTCGGCAGGGCGGATGAAAAACTGTTTTTT | CASSISVGRADEKLFF
TRBJ2-2 | - | TRBV5-8 | TRBD1 | TGTGCCAGCAGCCCGTCGACAGGGGGCACCGGGGAGCTGTTTTTT | CASSPSTGGTGELFF
TRBJ2-2 | - | TRBV28 | - | TGTGCCAGCAGTTTTACTAGTAAGGTCGGGGAGCTGTTTTTT | CASSFTSKVGELFF
TRBJ2-7 | - | TRBV25-1 | TRBD1 | TGTGCCAGCAGTGCGGACAGGGAGCTGGACGAGCAGTACTTC | CASSADRELDEQYF
TRBJ2-7 | - | TRBV7-8 | - | TGTGCCAGCAGCTCTGGGAGAGAAGTAAACGAGCAGTACTTC | CASSSGREVNEQYF
TRBJ2-6 | few | TRBV6-1 | - | TGTGCCAGCAGTGATCCTTCTGGGGCCAACGTCCTGACTTTC | CASSDPSGANVLTF
TRBJ2-5 | - | TRBV2 | TRBD2 | TGTGCCAGCTCGGTTAGCGGGGGCAAAACCCAGTACTTC | CASSVSGGKTQYF
TRBJ2-7 | - | TRBV21-1 | - | TGTGCCGGCCCTAGGGGGGGCGCCGAGCAGTACTTC | CAGPRGGAEQYF
TRBJ2-6 | - | TRBV6-1 | - | TGTGCCAGCAGTGCTATCTCTGGGGCCAACGTCCTGACTTTC | CASSAISGANVLTF
TRBJ2-7 | - | TRBV4-1 | TRBD1 | TGCGCCAGCAGCCAATTCCAGACAGGGAGTAACTACGAGCAGTACTTC | CASSQFQTGSNYEQYF
TRBJ2-3 | - | TRBV5-1 | TRBD2 | TGCGCCAGCAGCTTGGGGGGCGGGAGCCCTAGCACAGATACGCAGTATTTT | CASSLGGGSPSTDTQYF
TRBJ1-5 | - | TRBV18 | - | TGTGCCAGCTCACCCTTTGGGGAGTTGTATAGCAATCAGCCCCAGCATTTT | CASSPFGELYSNQPQHF
TRBJ1-1 | - | TRBV27 | - | TGTGCCAGCAGTTTAGCAGGGATCGCTGAAGCTTTCTTT | CASSLAGIAEAFF
TRBJ2-7 | - | TRBV6-1 | TRBD2 | TGTGCCAGCAGTGATCGCAGCGGGAGTGGCGAGCAGTACTTC | CASSDRSGSGEQYF
TRBJ2-7 | once | TRBV4-3 | TRBD2 | TGCGCCAGCAGCCGGATAACTAGCGGACTCTACGAGCAGTACTTC | CASSRITSGLYEQYF
TRBJ1-5 | - | TRBV12-5 | TRBD1 | TGTGCTAGTGGTACGACAGGGCCGGGGCATTTT | CASGTTGPGHF
TRBJ1-5 | - | TRBV19 | - | TGTGCCAGTAGTATAGGCAGGGCTGGTCAGCCCCAGCATTTT | CASSIGRAGQPQHF
TRBJ1-3 | - | TRBV5-6 | - | TGTGCCAGCAGCTTGGTAGGATCTGACGGGGACTCTGGAAACACCATATATTTT | CASSLVGSDGDSGNTIYF
TRBJ2-3 | - | TRBV9 | - | TGTGCCAGCAGCCCCCATCGCACTAGCACAGATACGCAGTATTTT | CASSPHRTSTDTQYF
TRBJ2-7 | - | TRBV6-1 | - | TGTGCCAGCAGTGAGGAGGACGGCAGATTCGAGCAGTACTTC | CASSEEDGRFEQYF
TRBJ1-1 | - | TRBV27 | - | TGTGCCAGCAGTTTACGGGGGGTGAACACTGAAGCTTTCTTT | CASSLRGVNTEAFF
TRBJ2-7 | - | TRBV5-1 | TRBD2 | TGCGCCAGCAGCTATACGACTAGCGGCGCCTACGAGCAGTACTTC | CASSYTTSGAYEQYF
TRBJ2-1 | - | TRBV29-1 | - | TGCAGCGTTGAAGATTTTAGGGGTCTGAATGAGCAGTTCTTC | CSVEDFRGLNEQFF
TRBJ2-7 | - | TRBV15 | TRBD2 | TGTGCCACCAGCAGAGAAGGGACTAGCGGGACAAATTACGAGCAGTACTTC | CATSREGTSGTNYEQYF
TRBJ2-5 | - | TRBV9 | TRBD1 | TGTGCCAGCAGCGTAGGGGGCAGGGGGCTTCAAGAGACCCAGTACTTC | CASSVGGRGLQETQYF
TRBJ1-5 | - | TRBV9 | - | TGTGCCAGCAGCGTCGGACACCTCAATCAGCCCCAGCATTTT | CASSVGHLNQPQHF
TRBJ1-2 | - | TRBV9 | - | TGTGCCAGCAGCGTAGAAGGCAGGGCGGACTATGGCTACACCTTC | CASSVEGRADYGYTF
TRBJ2-2 | once | TRBV30 | TRBD2 | TGTGCCTGGAGTAGCGGGGTCACCGGGGAGCTGTTTTTT | CAWSSGVTGELFF
TRBJ2-3 | - | TRBV7-2 | TRBD2 | TGTGCCAGCCGTGGGAGGGGCCTTAGCACAGATACGCAGTATTTT | CASRGRGLSTDTQYF
TRBJ2-7 | - | TRBV28 | TRBD2 | TGTGCCAGCAGCGGGGGACTAGCGGTAGCCTACGAGCAGTACTTC | CASSGGLAVAYEQYF
TRBJ2-7 | once | TRBV10-2 | TRBD1 | TGCGCCAACCGACAGGGGGATTCCTACGAGCAGTACTTC | CANRQGDSYEQYF
TRBJ2-7 | - | TRBV7-2 | TRBD1 | TGTGCCAGCAGCCCCGGGACAGGGCCGTACGAGCAGTACTTC | CASSPGTGPYEQYF